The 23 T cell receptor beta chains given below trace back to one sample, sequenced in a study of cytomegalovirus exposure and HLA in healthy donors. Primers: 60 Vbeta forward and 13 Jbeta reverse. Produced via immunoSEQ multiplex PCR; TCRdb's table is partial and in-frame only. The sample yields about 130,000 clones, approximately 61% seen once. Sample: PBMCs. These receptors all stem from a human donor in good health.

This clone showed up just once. CDR3 nucleotide sequence: TGTGCCAGCATCCGTGGGGGGGGAGAGACCCAGTACTTC. It encodes CASIRGGGETQYF. The V call is TRBV28, the J call TRBJ2-5; 7 bases map to TRBD2. The CDR3 sequence is 13 residues long. The ends lost 7 bases at V and 4 bases at J; junction bases unmatched: 6. Germline CDR1 reads MDHEN; CDR2 reads SYDVKM.

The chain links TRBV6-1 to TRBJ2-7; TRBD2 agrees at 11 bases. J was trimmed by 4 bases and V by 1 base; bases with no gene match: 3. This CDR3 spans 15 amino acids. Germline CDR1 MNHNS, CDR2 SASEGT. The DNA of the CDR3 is TGTGCCAGCAGTGAAGAGGGACTAGCGGAGTACGAGCAGTACTTC. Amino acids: CASSEEGLAEYEQYF.

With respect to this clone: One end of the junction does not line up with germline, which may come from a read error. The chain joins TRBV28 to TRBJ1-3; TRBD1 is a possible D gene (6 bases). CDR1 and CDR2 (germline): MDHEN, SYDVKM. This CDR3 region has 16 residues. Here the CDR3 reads CASRLSGQPRGNTIYF. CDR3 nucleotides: TGTGCCAGCAGGTTATCTGGACAGCCTAGGGGAAACACCATATATTTT. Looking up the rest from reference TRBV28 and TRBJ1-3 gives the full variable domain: DVKVTQSSRYLVKRTGEKVFLECVQDMDHENMFWYRQDPGLGLRLIYFSYDVKMKEKGDIPEGYSVSREKKERFSLILESASTNQTSMYLCASRLSGQPRGNTIYFGEGSWLTVV.

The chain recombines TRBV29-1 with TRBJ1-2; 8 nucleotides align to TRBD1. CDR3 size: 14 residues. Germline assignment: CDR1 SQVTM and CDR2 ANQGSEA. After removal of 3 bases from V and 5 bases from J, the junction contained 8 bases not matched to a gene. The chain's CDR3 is CSVDGTGGGYGYTF. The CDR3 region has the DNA TGCAGCGTTGACGGGACAGGCGGCGGGTATGGCTACACCTTC.

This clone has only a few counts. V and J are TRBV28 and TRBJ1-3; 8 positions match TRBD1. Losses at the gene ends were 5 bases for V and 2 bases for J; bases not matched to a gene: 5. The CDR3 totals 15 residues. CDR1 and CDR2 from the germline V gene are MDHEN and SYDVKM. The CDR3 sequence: CASSLRTGTGNTIYF. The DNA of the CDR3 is TGTGCCAGCAGTCTTAGGACAGGGACTGGAAACACCATATATTTT.

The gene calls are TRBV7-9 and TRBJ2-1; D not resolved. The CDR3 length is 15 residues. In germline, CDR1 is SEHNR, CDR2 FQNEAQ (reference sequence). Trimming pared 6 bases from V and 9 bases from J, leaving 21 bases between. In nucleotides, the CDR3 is TGTGCCAGCAGACCACCGAGACGCCTCGGCGGTGAGCAGTTCTTC. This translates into CASRPPRRLGGEQFF.

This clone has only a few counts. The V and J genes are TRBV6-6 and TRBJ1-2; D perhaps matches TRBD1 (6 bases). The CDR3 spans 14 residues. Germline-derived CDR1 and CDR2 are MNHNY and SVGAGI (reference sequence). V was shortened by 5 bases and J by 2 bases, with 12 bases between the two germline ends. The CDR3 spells CASSDRTANYGYTF. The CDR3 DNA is TGTGCCAGCAGTGATCGGACAGCCAACTATGGCTACACCTTC.

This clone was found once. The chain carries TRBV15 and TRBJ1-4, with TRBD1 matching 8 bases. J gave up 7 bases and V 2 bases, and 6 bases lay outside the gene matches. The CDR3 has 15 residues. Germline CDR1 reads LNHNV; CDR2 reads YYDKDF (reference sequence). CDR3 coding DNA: TGTGCCACCAGCAGACCCGGGACAGGCATTGAAAAACTGTTTTTT. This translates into CATSRPGTGIEKLFF.

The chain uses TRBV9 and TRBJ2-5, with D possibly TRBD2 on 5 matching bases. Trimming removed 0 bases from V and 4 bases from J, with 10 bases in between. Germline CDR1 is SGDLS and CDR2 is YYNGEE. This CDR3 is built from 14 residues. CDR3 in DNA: TGTGCCAGCAGCGTAGTGGCAGAGGGAGAGACCCAGTACTTC. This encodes CASSVVAEGETQYF. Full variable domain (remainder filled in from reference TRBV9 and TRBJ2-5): DSGVTQTPKHLITATGQRVTLRCSPRSGDLSVYWYQQSLDQGLQFLIQYYNGEERAKGNILERFSAQQFPDLHSELNLSSLELGDSALYFCASSVVAEGETQYFGPGTRLLVL.

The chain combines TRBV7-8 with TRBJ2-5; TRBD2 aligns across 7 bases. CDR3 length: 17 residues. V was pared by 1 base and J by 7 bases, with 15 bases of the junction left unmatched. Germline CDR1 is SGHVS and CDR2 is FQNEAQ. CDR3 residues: CASSLDPSGIPPGTQYF. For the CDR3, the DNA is TGTGCCAGCAGCTTAGATCCCAGCGGGATCCCACCAGGGACCCAGTACTTC.

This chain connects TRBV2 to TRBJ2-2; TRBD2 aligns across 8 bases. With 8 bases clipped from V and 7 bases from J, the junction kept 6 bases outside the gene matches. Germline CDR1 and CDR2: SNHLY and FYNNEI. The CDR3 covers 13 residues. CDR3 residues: CASQREWNGELFF. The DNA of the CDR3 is TGTGCCAGCCAGCGGGAGTGGAACGGGGAGCTGTTTTTT.

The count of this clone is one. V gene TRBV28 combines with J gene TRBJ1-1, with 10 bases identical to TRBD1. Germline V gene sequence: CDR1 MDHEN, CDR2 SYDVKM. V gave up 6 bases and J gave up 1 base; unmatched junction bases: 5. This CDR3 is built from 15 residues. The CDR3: CASRPGTGANTEAFF. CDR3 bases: TGTGCCAGCAGACCCGGGACAGGGGCGAACACTGAAGCTTTCTTT. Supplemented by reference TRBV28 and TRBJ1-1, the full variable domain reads DVKVTQSSRYLVKRTGEKVFLECVQDMDHENMFWYRQDPGLGLRLIYFSYDVKMKEKGDIPEGYSVSREKKERFSLILESASTNQTSMYLCASRPGTGANTEAFFGQGTRLTVV.

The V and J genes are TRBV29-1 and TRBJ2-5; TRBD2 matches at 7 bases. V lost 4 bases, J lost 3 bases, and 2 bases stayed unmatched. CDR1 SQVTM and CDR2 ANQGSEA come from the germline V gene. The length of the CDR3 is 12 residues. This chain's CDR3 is CSVALAEETQYF. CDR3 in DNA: TGCAGCGTTGCTCTAGCGGAAGAGACCCAGTACTTC.

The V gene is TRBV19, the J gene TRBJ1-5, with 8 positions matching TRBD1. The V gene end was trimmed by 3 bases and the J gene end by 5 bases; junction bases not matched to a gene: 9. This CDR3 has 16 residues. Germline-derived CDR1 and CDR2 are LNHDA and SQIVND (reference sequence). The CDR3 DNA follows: TGTGCCAGTAGTATGACTGGACAGGGAGGTTATCAGCCCCAGCATTTT. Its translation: CASSMTGQGGYQPQHF.

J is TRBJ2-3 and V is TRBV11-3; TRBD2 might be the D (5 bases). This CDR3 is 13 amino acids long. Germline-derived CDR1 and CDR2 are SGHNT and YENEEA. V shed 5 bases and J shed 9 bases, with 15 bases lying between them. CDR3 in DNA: TGTGCCAGCAGCCTCCAAGCGGTGGACACGCAGTATTTT. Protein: CASSLQAVDTQYF.

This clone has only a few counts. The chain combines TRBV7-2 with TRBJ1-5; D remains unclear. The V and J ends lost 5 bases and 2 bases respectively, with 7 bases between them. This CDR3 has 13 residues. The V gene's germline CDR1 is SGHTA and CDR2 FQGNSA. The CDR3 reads CASSLRGNQPQHF. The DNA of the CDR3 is TGTGCCAGCAGCCTCCGGGGCAATCAGCCCCAGCATTTT.

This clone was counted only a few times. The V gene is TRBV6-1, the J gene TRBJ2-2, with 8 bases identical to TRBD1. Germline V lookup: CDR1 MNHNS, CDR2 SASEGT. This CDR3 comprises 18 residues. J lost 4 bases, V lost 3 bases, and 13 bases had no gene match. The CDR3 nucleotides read TGTGCCAGCAGTGACCGACACAGGGGGGCGGAGGGCACCGGGGAGCTGTTTTTT. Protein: CASSDRHRGAEGTGELFF.

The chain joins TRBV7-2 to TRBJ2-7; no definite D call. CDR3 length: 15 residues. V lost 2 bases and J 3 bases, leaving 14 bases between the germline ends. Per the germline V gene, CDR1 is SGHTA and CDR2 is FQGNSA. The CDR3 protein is CASSLSRTGFYEQYF. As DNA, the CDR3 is TGTGCCAGCAGCTTAAGTCGCACGGGTTTCTACGAGCAGTACTTC.

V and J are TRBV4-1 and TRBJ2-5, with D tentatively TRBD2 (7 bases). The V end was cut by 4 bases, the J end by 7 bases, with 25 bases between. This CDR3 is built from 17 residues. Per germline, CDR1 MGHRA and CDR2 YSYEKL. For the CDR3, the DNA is TGCGCCAGCAGCCGAACGGGGGCTAGCGGAGGGGAGGGGACCCAGTACTTC. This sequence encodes CASSRTGASGGEGTQYF.

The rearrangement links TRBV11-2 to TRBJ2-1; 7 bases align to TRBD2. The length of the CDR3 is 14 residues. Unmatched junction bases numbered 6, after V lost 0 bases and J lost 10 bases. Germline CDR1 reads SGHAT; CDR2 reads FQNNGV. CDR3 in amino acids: CASSLDSLALEQFF. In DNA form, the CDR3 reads TGTGCCAGCAGCTTAGATTCACTAGCGTTAGAGCAGTTCTTC.

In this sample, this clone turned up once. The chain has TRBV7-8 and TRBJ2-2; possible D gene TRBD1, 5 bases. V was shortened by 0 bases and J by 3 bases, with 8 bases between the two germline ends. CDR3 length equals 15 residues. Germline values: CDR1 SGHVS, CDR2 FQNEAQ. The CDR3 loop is CASSLAGVHTGELFF. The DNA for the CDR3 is TGTGCCAGCAGCTTAGCAGGGGTGCACACCGGGGAGCTGTTTTTT.

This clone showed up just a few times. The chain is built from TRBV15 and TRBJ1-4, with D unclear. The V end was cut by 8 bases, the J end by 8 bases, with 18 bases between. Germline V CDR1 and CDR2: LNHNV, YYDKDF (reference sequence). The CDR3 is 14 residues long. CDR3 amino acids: CATSLGGRGEKLFF. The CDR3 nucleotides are TGTGCCACCTCGTTAGGAGGGCGCGGGGAAAAACTGTTTTTT.

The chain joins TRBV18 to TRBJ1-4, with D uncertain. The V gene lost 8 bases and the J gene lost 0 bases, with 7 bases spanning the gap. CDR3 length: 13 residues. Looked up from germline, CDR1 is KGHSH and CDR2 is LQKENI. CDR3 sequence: CASRVATNEKLFF. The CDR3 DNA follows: TGTGCCAGCAGAGTTGCAACTAATGAAAAACTGTTTTTT.